Below, 19 T cell receptor beta chains from the same sample are listed, as sequenced in a study of blood T cell repertoires in COVID-19. Some clones are missing from TCRdb's copy, which holds only in-frame ones; the method was immunoSEQ multiplex PCR. Of fewer than 400,000 clones in the sample, roughly 88% were seen once. Sequenced sample: peripheral blood. These receptor sequences come from a woman between 25 and 40 years old with COVID-19, enrolled during active disease.

The CDR3: CAWSTMTNSGGEQYF. CDR3 DNA: TGTGCCTGGAGTACGATGACCAATAGCGGGGGCGAGCAGTACTTC. J is TRBJ2-7 and V is TRBV30; 9 bases fit TRBD2. Trimming removed 2 bases from V and 6 bases from J; junction bases left unmatched: 11. CDR1 and CDR2 from the germline V gene are GTSNPN and SVGIG (reference sequence). The CDR3 has 15 amino acids.

The J gene is TRBJ1-3, the V gene TRBV19; 7 bases map to TRBD1. Germline V gene sequence: CDR1 LNHDA, CDR2 SQIVND (reference sequence). The CDR3 spans 15 residues. Unmatched junction bases numbered 6, after V lost 7 bases and J lost 0 bases. The CDR3 loop reads CASTDGTVSGNTIYF. The CDR3 coding sequence is TGTGCCAGTACCGATGGGACAGTCTCTGGAAACACCATATATTTT. The whole variable domain, remainder taken from reference TRBV19 and TRBJ1-3, is DGGITQSPKYLFRKEGQNVTLSCEQNLNHDAMYWYRQDPGQGLRLIYYSQIVNDFQKGDIAEGYSVSREKKESFPLTVTSAQKNPTAFYLCASTDGTVSGNTIYFGEGSWLTVV.

The chain joins TRBV28 to TRBJ2-1, with TRBD2 matching over 13 bases. This CDR3 is built from 15 residues. CDR1 and CDR2 (germline): MDHEN, SYDVKM. The trim removed 3 bases at V and 8 bases at J, leaving 4 bases unmatched. CDR3 in DNA: TGTGCCAGCAGTTTCCTAGGACTAGCGGGAGATGAGCAGTTCTTC. Its protein product is CASSFLGLAGDEQFF.

The chain carries TRBV5-8 and TRBJ2-1; 8 nucleotides line up with TRBD1. The germline V gene encodes CDR1 SGHTS and CDR2 YDEGEE. The CDR3 contains 17 residues. J was trimmed by 4 bases and V by 5 bases; bases with no gene match: 14. This chain's CDR3 is CASRPARTGILYNEQFF. CDR3 bases: TGTGCCAGCAGACCAGCGCGGACAGGGATTTTGTACAATGAGCAGTTCTTC.

The J gene is TRBJ1-1, the V gene TRBV18; 7 nucleotides match TRBD1. This CDR3 is built from 17 residues. The J segment lost 1 base and the V segment lost 1 base, leaving 9 bases of the junction unmatched. In germline, CDR1 is KGHSH, CDR2 LQKENI. As DNA, the CDR3 is TGTGCCAGCTCACCACTCAGGGGGTGGGGGCCGAACACTGAAGCTTTCTTT. This encodes CASSPLRGWGPNTEAFF.

The chain uses TRBV9 and TRBJ2-1, with TRBD2 matching over 7 bases. V trimming: 0 bases; J trimming: 5 bases; junction bases outside the gene matches: 5. This CDR3 spans 15 amino acids. CDR1 and CDR2 from the germline V gene are SGDLS and YYNGEE. This CDR3 is CASSVGAGPNNEQFF. The CDR3 nucleotides are TGTGCCAGCAGCGTAGGAGCGGGGCCAAACAATGAGCAGTTCTTC.

The V call is TRBV7-8, the J call TRBJ1-1, with D possibly being TRBD1 (5 bases). The germline gives CDR1 SGHVS, CDR2 FQNEAQ. The CDR3 has 13 residues. Trimming shortened V by 3 bases and J by 5 bases, and 10 bases separated the two germline ends. CDR3 DNA: TGTGCCAGCAGCTTTAGGGGTGGAACTGAAGCTTTCTTT. Translation: CASSFRGGTEAFF.

This sequence joins TRBV18 and TRBJ1-3, with D tentatively TRBD1 (6 bases). Germline assignment: CDR1 KGHSH and CDR2 LQKENI. This CDR3 has 15 amino acids. Trimming shortened V by 2 bases and J by 4 bases, and 12 bases separated the two germline ends. CDR3 bases: TGTGCCAGCTCACCAAGCTCAGGGGACGGAAACACCATATATTTT. It is translated as CASSPSSGDGNTIYF.

The chain uses TRBV28 and TRBJ1-6, with D tentatively TRBD1 (6 bases). The CDR3 loop spans 14 amino acids. Germline lookup yields CDR1 MDHEN and CDR2 SYDVKM. V was shortened by 6 bases and J by 5 bases, with 11 bases between the two germline ends. CDR3 loop: CASRDTGNNSPLHF. The CDR3 nucleotides are TGTGCCAGCAGGGACACAGGGAATAATTCACCCCTCCACTTT.

This rearrangement joins TRBV27 to TRBJ1-6; D not certain. Trimming took off 6 bases at V and 0 bases at J, with 9 bases between the two ends. Germline values: CDR1 MNHEY, CDR2 SMNVEV (reference sequence). The CDR3 consists of 15 residues. Here the CDR3 reads CASRTGSSYNSPLHF. CDR3 bases: TGTGCCAGCAGGACGGGGAGCTCCTATAATTCACCCCTCCACTTT.

This chain uses TRBV6-1 with TRBJ1-5, with TRBD1 as a possible D gene (6 bases). The CDR3 length is 15 residues. The germline CDR1 and CDR2 sequences are MNHNS and SASEGT. The V and J ends lost 2 bases and 2 bases respectively, with 10 bases between them. The CDR3 sequence is CASSEQGIGNQPQHF. For the CDR3, the DNA is TGTGCCAGCAGTGAACAGGGGATTGGCAATCAGCCCCAGCATTTT.

This clone turned up a few times. The gene calls are TRBV5-1 and TRBJ1-6; TRBD1 agrees at 9 bases. The CDR3 is 14 residues long. CDR1 SGHRS and CDR2 YFSETQ come from the germline V gene. The ends lost 4 bases at V and 7 bases at J; junction bases unmatched: 3. The CDR3 nucleotides are TGCGCCAGCAGCCCGGACAGGGGCAATTCACCCCTCCACTTT. Protein sequence: CASSPDRGNSPLHF.

The chain has TRBV18 and TRBJ2-2; TRBD1 matches 7 bases. The CDR3 consists of 16 residues. The trim removed 3 bases at V and 2 bases at J, leaving 6 bases unmatched. Germline values: CDR1 KGHSH, CDR2 LQKENI. Here the CDR3 DNA reads TGTGCCAGCTCACCCAGACAGGGCCCTAACACCGGGGAGCTGTTTTTT. It specifies CASSPRQGPNTGELFF.

This clone has only one observation. This chain joins TRBV5-1 and TRBJ2-2; D possibly corresponds to TRBD2 (5 bases). The CDR3 covers 15 residues. V lost 7 bases and J lost 0, with 13 bases in between. CDR1 is SGHRS, CDR2 YFSETQ, per germline. The CDR3 protein is CASGALSANTGELFF. CDR3 DNA sequence: TGCGCCAGCGGAGCACTTAGCGCGAACACCGGGGAGCTGTTTTTT.

This clone was counted between two and nine times. The V gene is TRBV27, the J gene TRBJ1-2; D gene unclear. The CDR3 covers 13 residues. Germline V lookup: CDR1 MNHEY, CDR2 SMNVEV (reference sequence). V lost 3 bases and J lost 3, with 8 bases in between. CDR3 in DNA: TGTGCCAGCAGTTTTGGAACAGACTATGGCTACACCTTC. It yields the protein CASSFGTDYGYTF.

This chain joins TRBV3-1 (or the pseudogene TRBV3-2) and TRBJ1-5; the D is unclear. V was shortened by 1 base and J by 6 bases, with 13 bases between the two germline ends. Germline V gene sequence: CDR1 LGHDT, CDR2 YNNKEL (reference sequence). This CDR3 is built from 15 residues. CDR3 loop: CASSQGTGRGQPQHF. CDR3 nucleotides: TGTGCCAGCAGCCAAGGAACGGGTCGAGGTCAGCCCCAGCATTTT.

The rearrangement links TRBV6-1 to TRBJ2-7, with D maybe TRBD1 (5 bases). V was pared by 0 bases and J by 2 bases, with 11 bases between. Germline CDR1 reads MNHNS; CDR2 reads SASEGT. The CDR3 contains 15 residues. For the CDR3, the DNA is TGTGCCAGCAGTGAAGCAACAGTAGGGGCCTACGAGCAGTACTTC. Translation gives CASSEATVGAYEQYF.

The genes are TRBV27 and TRBJ2-7, with TRBD1 identical over 7 bases. The CDR3 is made up of 15 amino acids. Germline V gene data show CDR1 as MNHEY and CDR2 as SMNVEV (reference sequence). With 5 bases clipped from V and 7 bases from J, the junction kept 14 bases outside the gene matches. CDR3 nucleotide sequence: TGTGCCAGCAGTGAAACCGGGACAGTTGGATTGGAGCAGTACTTC. Translated, it gives CASSETGTVGLEQYF.

The V and J genes are TRBV5-1 and TRBJ2-7, with a possible D match to TRBD1 (6 bases). This CDR3 contains 15 residues. V was clipped by 0 bases and J by 1 base, with 11 bases between them. CDR1 and CDR2 from the germline V gene are SGHRS and YFSETQ. As DNA, the CDR3 is TGCGCCAGCAGCTTGGACGGGACAACTTCCTACGAGCAGTACTTC. Protein product: CASSLDGTTSYEQYF.